This T cell receptor (beta chain) was sequenced in a study of cytomegalovirus exposure and HLA in healthy donors. Study-level findings and limits: According to a later analysis, donors in an Asian-associated ancestry cluster reportedly had fewer N-insertions than the roughly 670-donor mean. TCR beta chain V- and J-gene trimming was linked, in a later analysis, to a missense variant in DCLRE1C. In vitro data verified a few CMV-associated chains as specific for CMV antigens.

The CDR3 covers 15 residues. Per germline, CDR1 LNHDA and CDR2 SQIVND (reference sequence). The ends lost 4 bases at V and 10 bases at J; junction bases unmatched: 9. Details on this clone: The antigen is undetermined.

Amplification used 60 Vbeta primers and 13 Jbeta primers. TCRdb's copy holds only in-frame clones and misses some; the assay was immunoSEQ multiplex PCR. The repertoire has 150,000 to 200,000 clones, roughly 84% of them found once; the top ten carry approximately 2.9%. Sequencing was carried out using PBMCs. The V call is TRBV19, the J call TRBJ1-6; 8 nucleotides align to TRBD1. The clonotype originates from a woman between 45 and 60 years old in good health and CMV-seropositive. In DNA, the CDR3 is TGTGCCAGTAGTAACCAGGGGGCGTCGGGCTCACCCCTCCACTTT. Translated, it gives CASSNQGASGSPLHF.